This T cell receptor (beta chain) was sequenced for a study of blood T cell repertoires in COVID-19. The trim removed 6 bases at V and 7 bases at J, leaving 16 bases unmatched. Germline V gene lookup returns CDR1 LGHDT and CDR2 YNNKEL (reference sequence). The CDR3 extends over 18 amino acids. Source study methods: It was from reference gene primer amplification that nucleated cell counts were estimated. Method: immunoSEQ multiplex PCR; TCRdb's copy keeps in-frame clones and lacks some. V and J calls and clone size are given by that table; D and trimming were obtained from the DNA. The sample shows over 250,000 clones, about 85% of them seen only once.

Sequences were obtained from peripheral blood. The chain carries TRBV3-1 (or the pseudogene TRBV3-2) and TRBJ2-5; 14 nucleotides agree with TRBD2. The clonotype comes from a human donor in a cohort sampled during active COVID-19. CDR3 region: CASSPLGTSGRRGGTQYF. The CDR3 DNA reads as TGTGCCAGCAGTCCCCTGGGGACTAGCGGGAGAAGGGGCGGGACCCAGTACTTC.